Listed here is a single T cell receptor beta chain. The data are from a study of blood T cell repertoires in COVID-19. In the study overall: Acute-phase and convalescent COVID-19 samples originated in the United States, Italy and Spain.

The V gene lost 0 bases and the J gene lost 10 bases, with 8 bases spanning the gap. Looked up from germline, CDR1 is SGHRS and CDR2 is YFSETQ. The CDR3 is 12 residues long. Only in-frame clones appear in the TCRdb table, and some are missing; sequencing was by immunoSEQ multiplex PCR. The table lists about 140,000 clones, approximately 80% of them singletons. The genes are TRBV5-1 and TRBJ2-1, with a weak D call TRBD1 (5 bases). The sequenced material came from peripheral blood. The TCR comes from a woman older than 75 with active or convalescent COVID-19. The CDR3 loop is CASSLGAGEQFF. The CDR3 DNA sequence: TGCGCCAGCAGCTTGGGGGCAGGGGAGCAGTTCTTC.